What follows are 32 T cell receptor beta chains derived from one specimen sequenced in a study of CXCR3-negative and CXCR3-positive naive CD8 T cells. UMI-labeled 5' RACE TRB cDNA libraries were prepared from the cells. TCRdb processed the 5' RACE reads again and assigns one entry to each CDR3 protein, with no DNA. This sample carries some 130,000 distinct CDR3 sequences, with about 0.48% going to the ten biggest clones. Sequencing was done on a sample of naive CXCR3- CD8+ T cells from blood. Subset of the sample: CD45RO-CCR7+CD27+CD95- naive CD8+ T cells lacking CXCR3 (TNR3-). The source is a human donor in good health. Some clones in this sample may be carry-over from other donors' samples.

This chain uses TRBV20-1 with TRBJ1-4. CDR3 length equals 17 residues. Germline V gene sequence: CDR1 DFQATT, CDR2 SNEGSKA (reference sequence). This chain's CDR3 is CSARLPQSTATNEKLFF.

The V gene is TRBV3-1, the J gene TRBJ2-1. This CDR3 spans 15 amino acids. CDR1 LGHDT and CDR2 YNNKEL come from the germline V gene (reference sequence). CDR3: CASSLTERAYNEQFF.

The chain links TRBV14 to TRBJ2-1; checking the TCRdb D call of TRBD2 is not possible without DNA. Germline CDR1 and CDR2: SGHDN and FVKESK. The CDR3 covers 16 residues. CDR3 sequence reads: CASSPQGLAAYNEQFF.

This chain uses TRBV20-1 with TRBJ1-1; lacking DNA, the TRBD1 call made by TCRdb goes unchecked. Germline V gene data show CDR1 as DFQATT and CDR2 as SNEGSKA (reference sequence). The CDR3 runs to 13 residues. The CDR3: CSLAGWGNTEAFF.

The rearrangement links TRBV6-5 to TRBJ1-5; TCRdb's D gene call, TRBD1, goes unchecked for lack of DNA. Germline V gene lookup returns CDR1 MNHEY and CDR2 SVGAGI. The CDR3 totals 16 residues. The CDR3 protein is CASKSNWDRGIQPQHF.

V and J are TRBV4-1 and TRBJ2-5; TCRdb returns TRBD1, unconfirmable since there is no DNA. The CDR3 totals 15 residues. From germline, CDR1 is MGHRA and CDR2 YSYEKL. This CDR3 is CASSQGPGSFETQYF.

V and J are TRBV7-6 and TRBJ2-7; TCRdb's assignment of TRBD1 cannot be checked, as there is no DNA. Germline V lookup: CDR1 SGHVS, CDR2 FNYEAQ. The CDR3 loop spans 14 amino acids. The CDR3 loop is CASTAGTGSYEQYF.

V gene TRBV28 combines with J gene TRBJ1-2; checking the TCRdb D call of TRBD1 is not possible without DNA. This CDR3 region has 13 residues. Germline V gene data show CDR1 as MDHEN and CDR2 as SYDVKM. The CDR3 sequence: CASSAQGYYGYTF.

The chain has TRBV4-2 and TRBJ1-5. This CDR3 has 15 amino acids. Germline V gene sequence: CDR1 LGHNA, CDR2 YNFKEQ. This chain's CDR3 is CASSQAQSINQPQHF.

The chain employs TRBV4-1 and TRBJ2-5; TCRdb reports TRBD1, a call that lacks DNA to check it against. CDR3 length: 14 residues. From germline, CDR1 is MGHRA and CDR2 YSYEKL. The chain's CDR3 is CASSKGQGQETQYF.

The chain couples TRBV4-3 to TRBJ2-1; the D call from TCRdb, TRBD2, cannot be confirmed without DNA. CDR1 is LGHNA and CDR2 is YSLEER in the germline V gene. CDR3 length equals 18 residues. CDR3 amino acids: CASSQDLAGTTTYNEQFF.

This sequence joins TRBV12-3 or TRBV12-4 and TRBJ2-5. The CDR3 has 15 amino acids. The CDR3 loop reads CASSVFWGSQETQYF.

CDR3 in amino acids: CSAPGWGPLLQETQYF. The chain joins TRBV20-1 to TRBJ2-5; TCRdb's D call of TRBD1 is untestable without DNA. The CDR3 is 16 amino acids. The V gene's germline CDR1 is DFQATT and CDR2 SNEGSKA (reference sequence).

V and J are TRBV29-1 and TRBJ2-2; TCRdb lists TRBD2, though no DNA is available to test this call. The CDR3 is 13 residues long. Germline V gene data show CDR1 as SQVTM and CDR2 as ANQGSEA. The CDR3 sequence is CSVLRTVTGELFF.

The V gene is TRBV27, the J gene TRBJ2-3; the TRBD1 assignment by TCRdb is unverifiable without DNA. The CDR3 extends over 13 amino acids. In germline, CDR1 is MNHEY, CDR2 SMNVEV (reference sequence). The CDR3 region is CASRGGSADKQYF.

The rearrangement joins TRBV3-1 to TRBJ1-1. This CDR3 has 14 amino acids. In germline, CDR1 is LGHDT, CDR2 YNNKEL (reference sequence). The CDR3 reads CASSQAPLNTEAFF.

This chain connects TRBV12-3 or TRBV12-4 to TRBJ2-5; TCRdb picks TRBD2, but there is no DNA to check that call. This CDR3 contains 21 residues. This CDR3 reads CASSRSPGLAGRTDPQETQYF.

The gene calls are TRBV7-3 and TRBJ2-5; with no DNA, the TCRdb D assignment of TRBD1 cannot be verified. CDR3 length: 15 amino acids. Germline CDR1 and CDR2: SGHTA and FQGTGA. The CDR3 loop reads CASSLGGGYQETQYF.

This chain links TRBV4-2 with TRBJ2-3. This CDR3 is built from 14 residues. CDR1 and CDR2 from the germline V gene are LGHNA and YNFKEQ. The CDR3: CASSQVSGTDTQYF.

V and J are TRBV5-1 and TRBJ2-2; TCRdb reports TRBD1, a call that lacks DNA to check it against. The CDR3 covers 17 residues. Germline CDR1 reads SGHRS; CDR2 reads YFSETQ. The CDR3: CASSFDDRQSNTGGLFF.

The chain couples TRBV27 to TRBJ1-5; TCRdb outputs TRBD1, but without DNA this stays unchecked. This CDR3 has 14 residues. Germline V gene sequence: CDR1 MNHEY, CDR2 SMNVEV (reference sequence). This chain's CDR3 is CASSYGGPNQPQHF.

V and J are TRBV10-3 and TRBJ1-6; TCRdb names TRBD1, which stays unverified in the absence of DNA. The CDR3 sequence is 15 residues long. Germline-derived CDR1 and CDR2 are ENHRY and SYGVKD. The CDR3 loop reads CATLMLGQGNAPLHF.

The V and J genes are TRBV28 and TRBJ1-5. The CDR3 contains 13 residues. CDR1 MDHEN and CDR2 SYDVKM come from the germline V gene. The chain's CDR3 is CASRFLGNQPQHF.

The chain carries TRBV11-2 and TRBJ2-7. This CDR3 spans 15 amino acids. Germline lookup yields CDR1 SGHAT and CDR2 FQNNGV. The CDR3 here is CASSLILGDSYEQYF.

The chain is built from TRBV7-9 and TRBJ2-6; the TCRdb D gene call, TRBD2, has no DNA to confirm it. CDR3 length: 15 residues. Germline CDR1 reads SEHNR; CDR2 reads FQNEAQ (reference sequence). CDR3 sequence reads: CASSLRDSGANVLTF.

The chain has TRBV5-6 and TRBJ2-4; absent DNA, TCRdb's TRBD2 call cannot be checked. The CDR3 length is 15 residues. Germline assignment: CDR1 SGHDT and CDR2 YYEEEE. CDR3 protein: CASSLVMSGKNIQYF.

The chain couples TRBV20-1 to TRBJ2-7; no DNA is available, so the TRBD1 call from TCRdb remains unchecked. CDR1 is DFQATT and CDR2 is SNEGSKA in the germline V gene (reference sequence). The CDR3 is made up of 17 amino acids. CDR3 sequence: CSAREGLKRGLAYEQYF.

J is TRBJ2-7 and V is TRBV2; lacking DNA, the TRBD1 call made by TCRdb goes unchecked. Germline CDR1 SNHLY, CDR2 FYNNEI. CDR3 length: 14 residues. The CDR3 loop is CASNPNREDYEQYF.

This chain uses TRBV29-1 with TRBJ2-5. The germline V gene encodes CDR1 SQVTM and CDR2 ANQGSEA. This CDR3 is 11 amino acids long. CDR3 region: CSVGVQETQYF.

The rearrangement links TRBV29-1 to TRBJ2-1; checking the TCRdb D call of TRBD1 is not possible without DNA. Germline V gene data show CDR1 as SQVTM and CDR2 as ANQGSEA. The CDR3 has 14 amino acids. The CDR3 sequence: CSVGGTGTYNEQFF.

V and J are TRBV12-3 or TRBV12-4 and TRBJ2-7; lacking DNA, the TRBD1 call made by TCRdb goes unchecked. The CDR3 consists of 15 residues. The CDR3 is CASSLAGGSTYEQYF.

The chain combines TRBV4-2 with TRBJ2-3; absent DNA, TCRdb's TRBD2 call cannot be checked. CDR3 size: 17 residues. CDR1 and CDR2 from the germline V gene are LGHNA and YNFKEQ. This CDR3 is CASSQLDYQLRHDTQYF.